Shown below are 20 T cell receptor beta chains from a single sample sequenced in a study of blood T cell repertoires in COVID-19. Profiling relied on immunoSEQ multiplex PCR, and the TCRdb table lists in-frame clones only, not all of them. This sample has more than 95,000 clones, with about 82% found just once. The source material was peripheral blood. Receptors were obtained from a woman aged 55-69 years in a cohort sampled during active or convalescent COVID-19.

V is TRBV20-1 and J is TRBJ1-1, with TRBD1 as a possible D gene (5 bases). V was pared by 3 bases and J by 10 bases, with 18 bases between. This CDR3 has 13 amino acids. Germline assignment: CDR1 DFQATT and CDR2 SNEGSKA (reference sequence). As DNA, the CDR3 is TGCAGTGCTAGTGTCAGGGAATCGGGCCCAGCTTTCTTT. It yields the protein CSASVRESGPAFF.

This clone was counted between two and nine times. The V and J genes are TRBV6-5 and TRBJ1-1; TRBD1 matches at 8 bases. V lost 6 bases to trimming and J lost 2 bases; unmatched junction nucleotides: 8. Germline assignment: CDR1 MNHEY and CDR2 SVGAGI. The CDR3 covers 15 residues. The CDR3 DNA follows: TGTGCCAGCAGCGCCCGGACAGGGATAAACACTGAAGCTTTCTTT. It specifies CASSARTGINTEAFF.

The V and J genes are TRBV5-6 and TRBJ1-5; maybe TRBD1 (6 bases). The CDR3 is 15 amino acids. Germline values: CDR1 SGHDT, CDR2 YYEEEE. Trimming took off 3 bases at V and 6 bases at J, with 16 bases between the two ends. DNA for the CDR3: TGTGCCAGCAGCTCCGGACAGAGATACCCTCAGCCCCAGCATTTT. Its translation: CASSSGQRYPQPQHF.

The V gene is TRBV28, the J gene TRBJ1-2; D may be TRBD1 (6 bases). The length of the CDR3 is 13 residues. Germline V gives CDR1 MDHEN, CDR2 SYDVKM. V dropped 4 bases and J dropped 8 bases, with 14 bases sitting between them. The DNA of the CDR3 is TGTGCCAGCAGTTCTCCCGGGAGGGGGGGCTACACCTTC. This sequence encodes CASSSPGRGGYTF.

This chain uses TRBV2 with TRBJ2-3; tentative D call: TRBD1 (5 bases). The CDR3 spans 16 residues. Trimming removed 5 bases at V and 0 bases at J, with 15 bases between. Germline assignment: CDR1 SNHLY and CDR2 FYNNEI. CDR3 nucleotides: TGTGCCAGCAGTTCGCATTGGGGCCCGAGCACAGATACGCAGTATTTT. Protein sequence: CASSSHWGPSTDTQYF.

This clone showed up just once. This chain uses TRBV3-1 (or the pseudogene TRBV3-2) with TRBJ1-3, with D hard to call. The V and J ends lost 1 base and 0 bases respectively, with 13 bases between them. Germline lookup yields CDR1 LGHDT and CDR2 YNNKEL (reference sequence). This CDR3 contains 17 residues. CDR3 in amino acids: CASSQGGNPFSGNTIYF. In DNA, the CDR3 is TGTGCCAGCAGCCAAGGCGGGAACCCCTTCTCTGGAAACACCATATATTTT.

V usage is TRBV28 and J usage is TRBJ1-5; D remains ambiguous. Per germline, CDR1 MDHEN and CDR2 SYDVKM. The CDR3 is 18 residues long. V was pared by 1 base and J by 4 bases, with 20 bases between. CDR3 sequence reads: CASSLSMGLGSLNQPQHF. The CDR3 coding sequence is TGTGCCAGCAGTTTATCAATGGGCCTGGGCAGCCTAAATCAGCCCCAGCATTTT.

V usage is TRBV4-2 and J usage is TRBJ1-5; 7 nucleotides match TRBD1. Germline V gives CDR1 LGHNA, CDR2 YNFKEQ. The CDR3 length is 17 residues. The J segment lost 0 bases and the V segment lost 3 bases, leaving 8 bases of the junction unmatched. The CDR3, as DNA: TGTGCCAGCAGCCAGGAGACAGGGACCCATAGCAATCAGCCCCAGCATTTT. Its protein is CASSQETGTHSNQPQHF.

The chain links TRBV5-8 to TRBJ2-2; 9 bases align to TRBD1. V lost 1 base, J lost 7 bases, and 5 bases stayed unmatched. Germline CDR1 and CDR2: SGHTS and YDEGEE. The CDR3 has 15 residues. CDR3: CASSLFGQGIGELFF. CDR3 DNA sequence: TGTGCCAGCAGCTTGTTTGGACAGGGGATCGGGGAGCTGTTTTTT. Drawing the rest from reference TRBV5-8 and TRBJ2-2, the complete variable domain is EAGVTQSPTHLIKTRGQQATLRCSPISGHTSVYWYQQALGLGLQFLLWYDEGEERNRGNFPPRFSGRQFPNYSSELNVNALELEDSALYLCASSLFGQGIGELFFGEGSRLTVL.

The V call is TRBV20-1, the J call TRBJ1-2; weak D call: TRBD1 (5 bases). The CDR3 loop spans 10 amino acids. The ends were cut back, 6 bases at V and 4 bases at J, with 6 bases in the middle. Germline CDR1 DFQATT, CDR2 SNEGSKA (reference sequence). DNA of the CDR3: TGCAGTGCCCAGGGCTATGGCTACACCTTC. It encodes CSAQGYGYTF.

The rearrangement uses TRBV5-1 and TRBJ2-5; the D gene is possibly TRBD2 (6 bases). Trimming cost V 5 bases and J 2 bases, with 13 bases left between them. CDR3 length: 14 residues. The germline V gene has CDR1 SGHRS and CDR2 YFSETQ. The CDR3 spells CASSNNGGQETQYF. CDR3 nucleotide sequence: TGCGCCAGCAGTAATAACGGGGGACAAGAGACCCAGTACTTC. Variable domain in full (rest from reference TRBV5-1 and TRBJ2-5): KAGVTQTPRYLIKTRGQQVTLSCSPISGHRSVSWYQQTPGQGLQFLFEYFSETQRNKGNFPGRFSGRQFSNSRSEMNVSTLELGDSALYLCASSNNGGQETQYFGPGTRLLVL.

The rearrangement uses TRBV25-1 and TRBJ1-1, with 8 bases identical to TRBD1. V was pared by 3 bases and J by 1 base, with 10 bases of the junction left unmatched. The CDR3 spans 17 residues. Per the germline V gene, CDR1 is MGHDK and CDR2 is SYGVNS. Written as DNA, the CDR3 is TGTGCCAGCAGTGACTTACGGTCAGGGGGCGCGAACACTGAAGCTTTCTTT. Its translation: CASSDLRSGGANTEAFF.

V gene TRBV6-5 combines with J gene TRBJ1-4; D is possibly TRBD1 (5 bases). The CDR3 consists of 13 residues. The V end was cut by 7 bases, the J end by 8 bases, with 14 bases between. Germline lookup yields CDR1 MNHEY and CDR2 SVGAGI. DNA for the CDR3: TGTGCCAGCACGGGAGGGGAGTCGGAAAAACTGTTTTTT. Protein product: CASTGGESEKLFF.

This chain uses TRBV7-2 with TRBJ2-7; D not certain. The CDR3 extends over 13 amino acids. V gave up 4 bases and J gave up 3 bases, with 10 bases separating them. Germline V lookup: CDR1 SGHTA, CDR2 FQGNSA. The CDR3: CASSSRSLYEQYF. The CDR3 DNA reads as TGTGCCAGCAGCTCTCGTAGCCTCTACGAGCAGTACTTC.

The rearrangement uses TRBV7-6 and TRBJ2-7; 8 nucleotides match TRBD2. The CDR3 consists of 15 residues. V gave up 5 bases and J gave up 0 bases; unmatched junction bases: 6. Germline CDR1 and CDR2: SGHVS and FNYEAQ. CDR3 residues: CASSQLSGSSYEQYF. CDR3 DNA sequence: TGTGCCAGCAGCCAACTCAGCGGGAGCTCCTACGAGCAGTACTTC.

The rearrangement uses TRBV6-5 and TRBJ1-5, with D unresolved. In germline, CDR1 is MNHEY, CDR2 SVGAGI. V lost 5 bases and J 9 bases, leaving 11 bases between the germline ends. This CDR3 contains 12 residues. The CDR3 bases are TGTGCCAGCAGTACCTGGGAGGGGCCCCAGCATTTT. Its translation: CASSTWEGPQHF.

The chain combines TRBV14 with TRBJ2-3; 11 nucleotides align to TRBD1. Germline CDR1 SGHDN, CDR2 FVKESK. V gave up 4 bases and J gave up 8 bases; unmatched junction bases: 14. This CDR3 spans 17 amino acids. The CDR3 loop reads CASSPSPGTGGEGTQYF. The CDR3 DNA sequence: TGTGCCAGCAGCCCTTCCCCCGGGACAGGGGGAGAAGGTACGCAGTATTTT. Variable domain in full (rest from reference TRBV14 and TRBJ2-3): EAGVTQFPSHSVIEKGQTVTLRCDPISGHDNLYWYRRVMGKEIKFLLHFVKESKQDESGMPNNRFLAERTGGTYSTLKVQPAELEDSGVYFCASSPSPGTGGEGTQYFGPGTRLTVL.

V and J are TRBV19 and TRBJ2-3, with 7 bases fitting TRBD2. Germline V lookup: CDR1 LNHDA, CDR2 SQIVND (reference sequence). V lost 10 bases and J lost 8; bases outside the gene matches: 15. There are 14 residues in the CDR3. This CDR3 is CATKYSGPLGTQYF. CDR3 DNA: TGTGCCACCAAGTATAGCGGGCCTCTCGGTACGCAGTATTTT.

The V gene is TRBV3-1 (or the pseudogene TRBV3-2), the J gene TRBJ1-2; 8 nucleotides align to TRBD1. The germline V gene encodes CDR1 LGHDT and CDR2 YNNKEL (reference sequence). Losses at the gene ends were 0 bases for V and 7 bases for J; bases not matched to a gene: 7. CDR3 length equals 15 residues. CDR3 coding DNA: TGTGCCAGCAGCCAAGAAGAGGGGGACAGGAGTGGCTACACCTTC. Its translation is CASSQEEGDRSGYTF.

The V and J genes are TRBV15 and TRBJ2-1, with 9 bases fitting TRBD2. The J segment lost 5 bases and the V segment lost 1 base, leaving 0 bases of the junction unmatched. Germline V gene sequence: CDR1 LNHNV, CDR2 YYDKDF (reference sequence). This CDR3 region has 14 residues. The CDR3 is CATSRGLADNEQFF. The CDR3 region has the DNA TGTGCCACCAGCAGAGGACTAGCGGACAATGAGCAGTTCTTC.